Following are 11 T cell receptor beta chains from one sample sequenced in a study of monozygotic twins with inflammatory bowel disease. TCRdb reprocessed the 5' RACE reads, with one entry per CDR3 protein and no DNA. Its table lists approximately 390,000 distinct CDR3 sequences. The sequencing input was blood. The receptor source for this set is a human donor with ulcerative colitis or Crohn's disease, or a healthy co-twin of an affected twin (not recorded which).

This chain connects TRBV20-1 to TRBJ2-3; TCRdb calls TRBD2, which cannot be checked without DNA. Germline CDR1 reads DFQATT; CDR2 reads SNEGSKA (reference sequence). The CDR3 has 12 amino acids. The CDR3 sequence: CSAAGGTDTQYF.

The chain recombines TRBV12-3 or TRBV12-4 with TRBJ2-5; TCRdb's D call of TRBD2 is untestable without DNA. This CDR3 has 14 amino acids. The CDR3 sequence: CASSFDQRRETQYF.

This chain joins TRBV4-1 and TRBJ2-1; TCRdb names TRBD1, which stays unverified in the absence of DNA. Germline CDR1 and CDR2: MGHRA and YSYEKL. CDR3 length: 18 amino acids. CDR3: CASSQTLTGTEKNNEQFF.

The genes are TRBV11-1 and TRBJ2-3; TCRdb proposes TRBD1, but this gene call is untestable without DNA. This CDR3 has 16 amino acids. Germline V gene sequence: CDR1 SGHAT, CDR2 FQDESV (reference sequence). The CDR3 here is CASRKDRTHRTDTQYF.

V gene TRBV14 combines with J gene TRBJ2-3; TCRdb outputs TRBD2, but without DNA this stays unchecked. The CDR3 totals 15 residues. Germline V lookup: CDR1 SGHDN, CDR2 FVKESK. CDR3 in amino acids: CASSQEAGLPDTQYF.

This chain links TRBV5-6 with TRBJ2-1. This CDR3 has 13 amino acids. From germline, CDR1 is SGHDT and CDR2 YYEEEE. The CDR3: CASRIGAHNEQFF.

The J gene is TRBJ2-3, the V gene TRBV18; the TCRdb call, TRBD2, lacks DNA for checking. Germline CDR1 is KGHSH and CDR2 is LQKENI. The CDR3 has 15 residues. This chain's CDR3 is CASSPSGTRGDTQYF.

The chain carries TRBV6-5 and TRBJ1-6. Looked up from germline, CDR1 is MNHEY and CDR2 is SVGAGI. The CDR3 contains 15 residues. The CDR3 reads CASSYDNLRDSPLHF.

The chain links TRBV7-9 to TRBJ1-6; without DNA, the TCRdb call of TRBD1 cannot be checked. This CDR3 region has 13 residues. The germline gives CDR1 SEHNR, CDR2 FQNEAQ (reference sequence). CDR3 residues: CASSAGNNSPLHF.

The chain recombines TRBV18 with TRBJ1-2; TCRdb lists TRBD1, though no DNA is available to test this call. CDR1 is KGHSH and CDR2 is LQKENI in the germline V gene. The CDR3 has 13 residues. The CDR3 is CASSPDREYGYTF.

The gene calls are TRBV4-3 and TRBJ2-7. There are 12 residues in the CDR3. In germline, CDR1 is LGHNA, CDR2 YSLEER. The CDR3 region is CASSQDPAEQYF.